These 32 T cell receptor beta chains came from one sample sequenced in a study of regulatory T cells in long-lasting Graves disease (dated by TCRdb to the early 2020s). What this sample's time point label stands for: newly diagnosed GD, antithyroid drugs for less than 3 months. For both TCR sequencing and RNA sequencing, RNA was extracted from PBMCs using TRIzol. Receptors were amplified or captured by multiplex PCR. Sequencing was performed on an Illumina HiSeq 4000. To build TCR beta libraries, CDR3 regions were amplified by Arm-PCR using iRepertoire HTBI primers. The raw public data were reprocessed by TCRdb itself: fastp quality trimming at Q25, MiXCR clonotype calling, in-frame beta chains only. Under each unique CDR3 protein, matching rows form one entry showing the most common genes and DNA. The sample table contains about 450,000 distinct CDR3 sequences; only one count was recorded for less than 15% of them. Around a sixth of the sample comes from the top ten.

These sequences were also reported in another study, on T cells in Graves' hyperthyroidism and ophthalmopathy.

Source: peripheral blood mononuclear cells (PBMCs), taken at new diagnosis, from a patient treated with antithyroid drugs. The receptor source for this set is a woman between 50 and 59 years old with Graves disease. Donor details come from another sample of the same person, matched by shared clones.

As to this clonotype: This sequence may be a read error, since a much larger clone differs from it by one base. J is TRBJ2-7 and V is TRBV7-3, with TRBD2 matching 8 bases. The germline gives CDR1 SGHTA, CDR2 FQGTGA. The CDR3 spans 16 residues. Trimming at V came to 5 bases and at J to 5 bases, leaving 14 bases not matched to a gene. CDR3: CASSPRTGGAPHEQYF. For the CDR3, the DNA is TGTGCCAGCAGCCCCCGGACGGGGGGGGCACCCCACGAGCAGTACTTC.

The rearrangement links TRBV19 to TRBJ2-5, with TRBD2 matching 7 bases. This CDR3 has 15 amino acids. V gave up 3 bases and J gave up 1 base; unmatched junction bases: 5. Looked up from germline, CDR1 is LNHDA and CDR2 is SQIVND (reference sequence). The CDR3 region has the DNA TGTGCCAGTAGTATTGAGGCTAGCGGCCAAGAGACCCAGTACTTC. Translation gives CASSIEASGQETQYF.

This clonotype appeared many times. The chain couples TRBV6-1 to TRBJ2-7; possible D gene TRBD1, 8 bases. From germline, CDR1 is MNHNS and CDR2 SASEGT. V lost 7 bases and J lost 5, with 18 bases in between. This CDR3 is built from 14 residues. The CDR3 is CASKTGDAGDEQYF. CDR3 sequence (DNA): TGTGCCAGCAAGACAGGGGACGCGGGGGACGAGCAGTACTTC.

About this clonotype itself: A read error may be the cause here, since a much bigger clone is one base away. The chain joins TRBV27 to TRBJ2-3, with D unclear. The closer fit of TRBJ1-1 to the DNA end suggests the J call may be wrong. This CDR3 has 12 residues. Germline CDR1 and CDR2: MNHEY and SMNVEV (reference sequence). The CDR3 DNA follows: TGTGCCTGCAGTTTCTCGGGCACTAAAGCTTTCTTT. Translation: CACSFSGTKAFF.

The V gene is TRBV4-1, the J gene TRBJ2-2; D unclear. The V end lost 2 bases, the J end lost 1 base, and 11 bases lay between the germline ends. CDR1 and CDR2 (germline): MGHRA, YSYEKL. The CDR3 spans 16 residues. CDR3 bases: TGCGCCAGCAGCCAAATAGGCGAAAGGAACACCGGGGAGCTGTTTTTT. This encodes CASSQIGERNTGELFF.

This clonotype was picked up one time. A single base is all that separates this from a far larger clone, so a read error is likely. V usage is TRBV7-2 and J usage is TRBJ2-1; 7 bases line up with TRBD2. In germline, CDR1 is SGHTA, CDR2 FQGNSA. The V gene end was trimmed by 7 bases and the J gene end by 8 bases; junction bases not matched to a gene: 11. The CDR3 is 14 amino acids. The CDR3 DNA reads as TGTGCCAGCACGGGTGCGGGAGTACTAGATGAGCAGTTCTTC. Amino acid sequence: CASTGAGVLDEQFF.

A word on this clonotype: A much larger clone sits a single nucleotide away, making a read error possible. The chain is built from TRBV30 and TRBJ2-1; 7 bases fit TRBD2. The CDR3 loop spans 14 amino acids. Germline V lookup: CDR1 GTSNPN, CDR2 SVGIG (reference sequence). V trimming: 3 bases; J trimming: 9 bases; junction bases outside the gene matches: 11. The CDR3 loop is CAWRTAGMQFEQFF. In DNA, the CDR3 is TGTGCCTGGAGGACAGCGGGAATGCAGTTTGAGCAGTTCTTC.

The table lists this clonotype with many counts. This chain links TRBV11-2 with TRBJ2-1; D possibly corresponds to TRBD1 (5 bases). This CDR3 contains 16 residues. Germline CDR1 is SGHAT and CDR2 is FQNNGV. V was shortened by 1 base and J by 6 bases, with 16 bases between the two germline ends. The CDR3 DNA sequence: TGTGCCAGCAGCTTAGTCTTCCCCCGTCAGGGCAATGAGCAGTTCTTC. Amino acid sequence: CASSLVFPRQGNEQFF.

This chain links TRBV18 with TRBJ1-5, with a weak D call TRBD1 (5 bases). The CDR3 extends over 15 amino acids. Germline lookup yields CDR1 KGHSH and CDR2 LQKENI. V was cut by 2 bases and J by 6 bases, with 14 bases left in between. The CDR3 here is CASSPSGRVPQPQHF. In nucleotides, the CDR3 is TGTGCCAGCTCACCATCAGGGAGGGTTCCTCAGCCCCAGCATTTT.

This clonotype was detected ten times or more. The chain uses TRBV19 and TRBJ2-1; TRBD1 aligns across 7 bases. This CDR3 has 14 residues. Germline V gene data show CDR1 as LNHDA and CDR2 as SQIVND (reference sequence). Trimming at V came to 10 bases and at J to 4 bases, leaving 10 bases not matched to a gene. The CDR3 loop reads CATKTPGQYNEQFF. The CDR3 region has the DNA TGTGCCACGAAAACGCCGGGACAGTACAATGAGCAGTTCTTC.

This clonotype was observed a few times. The CDR3 DNA sequence: TGTGCCAGCAGACAAATAGGACAATCCTACAATGAGCAGTTCTTC. Amino acids: CASRQIGQSYNEQFF. The rearrangement uses TRBV7-2 and TRBJ2-1, with D possibly matching TRBD1 (5 bases). The V and J ends lost 6 bases and 1 base respectively, with 13 bases between them. The CDR3 runs 15 residues. Germline assignment: CDR1 SGHTA and CDR2 FQGNSA.

In this sample, this clonotype turned up many times. The rearrangement uses TRBV6-2 or TRBV6-3 and TRBJ2-1; weak D call: TRBD2 (5 bases). This CDR3 region has 16 residues. Trimming shortened V by 2 bases and J by 4 bases, and 15 bases separated the two germline ends. Germline V gene lookup returns CDR1 MNHEY and CDR2 SVGEGT. The CDR3 bases are TGTGCCAGCAGTTACCAAGCGGATCAACGATACAATGAGCAGTTCTTC. Its protein is CASSYQADQRYNEQFF.

This clonotype appeared many times. V gene TRBV28 combines with J gene TRBJ2-7, with D possibly matching TRBD2 (6 bases). V was cut by 1 base and J by 2 bases, with 15 bases left in between. From germline, CDR1 is MDHEN and CDR2 SYDVKM. The CDR3 covers 16 residues. CDR3 sequence reads: CASSLYAGTGTYEQYF. The CDR3 coding sequence is TGTGCCAGCAGTTTATATGCGGGGACTGGCACCTACGAGCAGTACTTC.

This clonotype was detected only a few times. The chain joins TRBV5-4 to TRBJ1-6; 11 bases are shared with TRBD1. V was clipped by 4 bases and J by 7 bases; unmatched bases: 16. The CDR3 spans 19 residues. CDR1 is SGHNT, CDR2 YYREEE, per germline (reference sequence). DNA for the CDR3: TGTGCCAGCAGCCCGTGGCGGGACAGGGGGTCTGTGGGGAATTCACCCCTCCACTTT. Translation gives CASSPWRDRGSVGNSPLHF.

The chain combines TRBV24-1 with TRBJ1-1; D is possibly TRBD1 (6 bases). The germline CDR1 and CDR2 sequences are KGHDR and SFDVKD. The CDR3 totals 12 residues. Trimming shortened V by 3 bases and J by 10 bases, and 11 bases separated the two germline ends. CDR3 residues: CATSDPKGGAFF. Written as DNA, the CDR3 is TGTGCCACCAGTGATCCAAAGGGGGGAGCTTTCTTT.

This rearrangement joins TRBV5-1 to TRBJ2-2; D is unresolved. Germline V gene lookup returns CDR1 SGHRS and CDR2 YFSETQ. Trimming pared 4 bases from V and 0 bases from J, leaving 10 bases between. There are 15 residues in the CDR3. The CDR3 bases are TGCGCCAGCAGCGGCGACGGTTCGAACACCGGGGAGCTGTTTTTT. Protein sequence: CASSGDGSNTGELFF.

This sequence joins TRBV6-2 or TRBV6-3 and TRBJ2-1; D perhaps matches TRBD2 (6 bases). The ends were cut back, 5 bases at V and 6 bases at J, with 17 bases in the middle. This CDR3 region has 15 residues. Germline CDR1 reads MNHEY; CDR2 reads SVGEGT. CDR3 DNA: TGTGCCAGCAGTGAAGTAATAGCGGCTGTCAATGAGCAGTTCTTC. This encodes CASSEVIAAVNEQFF.

The chain links TRBV6-2 or TRBV6-3 to TRBJ2-1; 7 bases map to TRBD2. The CDR3 spans 15 residues. Germline trimming cut 0 bases from V and 8 bases from J; bases unmatched to any gene: 7. CDR1 MNHEY and CDR2 SVGEGT come from the germline V gene. The CDR3 spells CASSYSFGGSDEQFF. The CDR3 coding sequence is TGTGCCAGCAGTTACTCGTTTGGCGGGAGCGATGAGCAGTTCTTC.

The chain combines TRBV7-2 with TRBJ1-5, with D perhaps TRBD1 (5 bases). This CDR3 contains 15 residues. Trimming removed 4 bases from V and 0 bases from J, with 10 bases in between. Germline-derived CDR1 and CDR2 are SGHTA and FQGNSA. The CDR3 DNA follows: TGTGCCAGCAGCTCTCAGGGATATAGCAATCAGCCCCAGCATTTT. Encoded protein: CASSSQGYSNQPQHF.

With regard to this clonotype: A read error may account for a junction end that differs from germline. The V and J genes are TRBV5-1 and TRBJ1-3; D ambiguous. Germline CDR1 is SGHRS and CDR2 is YFSETQ. The CDR3 loop spans 15 amino acids. For the CDR3, the DNA is TGCACCAGCAGCCCGAGTTACACCGACGGAGGCACCATATATTTT. It codes for CTSSPSYTDGGTIYF.

This chain uses TRBV29-1 with TRBJ2-6; possibly TRBD1 for D (5 bases). The V gene's germline CDR1 is SQVTM and CDR2 ANQGSEA. Trimming took 3 bases from V and 1 from J, leaving 10 bases between them. The CDR3 runs to 15 residues. CDR3 region: CSVEIQVSGANVLTF. The CDR3, as DNA: TGCAGCGTTGAGATACAGGTGTCTGGGGCCAACGTCCTGACTTTC.

The CDR3 bases are TGCAGTGCTAGACCTAAAGAAAACATTCAGTACTTC. Translating gives CSARPKENIQYF. The J gene is TRBJ2-4, the V gene TRBV20-1; D is unclear. Germline-derived CDR1 and CDR2 are DFQATT and SNEGSKA (reference sequence). The V gene lost 2 bases and the J gene lost 5 bases, with 7 bases spanning the gap. There are 12 residues in the CDR3.

The rearrangement links TRBV11-2 to TRBJ2-3; 13 positions agree with TRBD2. Losses at the gene ends were 5 bases for V and 1 base for J; bases not matched to a gene: 15. CDR3 length: 20 amino acids. Germline V CDR1 and CDR2: SGHAT, FQNNGV. The CDR3 DNA sequence: TGTGCCAGCAGCCCCTACCCTACTAGCGGGAGGGCCAAGGGCACAGATACGCAGTATTTT. It translates to CASSPYPTSGRAKGTDTQYF.

This clonotype showed up many times. The J gene is TRBJ1-1, the V gene TRBV2; D is undetermined. Germline CDR1 reads SNHLY; CDR2 reads FYNNEI. The CDR3 has 12 amino acids. V lost 6 bases and J lost 0, with 5 bases in between. The CDR3 DNA sequence: TGTGCCAGCAGATCATTGAACACTGAAGCTTTCTTT. It specifies CASRSLNTEAFF.

Ten or more counts support this clonotype. The chain carries TRBV7-9 and TRBJ2-7; D remains unclear. V dropped 4 bases and J dropped 0 bases, with 16 bases sitting between them. CDR1 is SEHNR and CDR2 is FQNEAQ in the germline V gene (reference sequence). This CDR3 spans 16 amino acids. The CDR3 sequence: CASSSVGGRSSYEQYF. The CDR3 DNA reads TGTGCCAGCAGCTCCGTCGGTGGCAGGAGCTCCTACGAGCAGTACTTC. Complete variable domain (other parts from reference TRBV7-9 and TRBJ2-7): DTGVSQNPRHKITKRGQNVTFRCDPISEHNRLYWYRQTLGQGPEFLTYFQNEAQLEKSRLLSDRFSAERPKGSFSTLEIQRTEQGDSAMYLCASSSVGGRSSYEQYFGPGTRLTVT.

This clonotype was seen many times. The DNA of the CDR3 is TGTGCCAGCAGCTTAGGTCGTTACGAGCAGTACTTC. Protein sequence: CASSLGRYEQYF. The chain recombines TRBV28 with TRBJ2-7, with no clear D. V lost 6 bases, J lost 4 bases, and 10 bases lay in between. Looked up from germline, CDR1 is MDHEN and CDR2 is SYDVKM. CDR3 size: 12 residues.

This clonotype occurred many times. The chain joins TRBV6-1 to TRBJ2-3; no definite D call. The CDR3 sequence is 17 residues long. V was shortened by 2 bases and J by 0 bases, with 15 bases between the two germline ends. Looked up from germline, CDR1 is MNHNS and CDR2 is SASEGT. CDR3: CASSEMGGVGSTDTQYF. CDR3 DNA sequence: TGTGCCAGCAGTGAAATGGGCGGAGTGGGAAGCACAGATACGCAGTATTTT.

This clonotype came up many times. The CDR3: CASSWETGPAGELFF. The CDR3 DNA reads as TGTGCCAGCAGCTGGGAGACAGGGCCGGCCGGGGAGCTGTTTTTT. This chain joins TRBV7-9 and TRBJ2-2; 7 bases are shared with TRBD1. V was pared by 4 bases and J by 6 bases, with 8 bases of the junction left unmatched. The CDR3 is 15 amino acids. Germline V gives CDR1 SEHNR, CDR2 FQNEAQ (reference sequence).

This clonotype showed up many times. The rearrangement links TRBV19 to TRBJ2-7; TRBD2 aligns across 10 bases. Germline V gives CDR1 LNHDA, CDR2 SQIVND (reference sequence). The CDR3 is 14 residues long. V shed 3 bases and J 3 bases; nucleotides not matched to a gene: 2. The CDR3 loop is CASSILAGVYEQYF. CDR3 bases: TGTGCCAGTAGTATTCTAGCGGGAGTCTACGAGCAGTACTTC.

This clonotype came up many times. The chain couples TRBV5-1 to TRBJ1-1, with TRBD1 as a possible D gene (6 bases). V was pared by 1 base and J by 6 bases, with 13 bases between. Germline CDR1 is SGHRS and CDR2 is YFSETQ. The CDR3 covers 14 residues. The CDR3 is CASSLTGSVPEAFF. The CDR3 nucleotides read TGCGCCAGCAGCTTGACAGGGTCTGTACCTGAAGCTTTCTTT.

This clonotype has only one observation. The junction and the germline gene differ at one end; a read error may be behind it. The chain uses TRBV27 and TRBJ1-2; D unclear. CDR3 length equals 13 residues. CDR1 and CDR2 (germline): MNHEY, SMNVEV (reference sequence). DNA for the CDR3: TGTGCCAGCAGTTATAAGAGTAACTATGGCCACACCTTC. This sequence encodes CASSYKSNYGHTF.

Many counts were recorded for this clonotype. The rearrangement joins TRBV9 to TRBJ2-5; D might be TRBD1 (7 bases). V lost 4 bases to trimming and J lost 0 bases, with 19 bases between them. Germline-derived CDR1 and CDR2 are SGDLS and YYNGEE. This CDR3 is 17 amino acids long. CDR3 amino acids: CASSSPPGGTDQETQYF. The DNA of the CDR3 is TGTGCCAGCAGCTCGCCCCCCGGCGGGACAGACCAAGAGACCCAGTACTTC.